Listed below are T cell receptor beta chains from one sample, sequenced in a study of cytomegalovirus exposure and HLA in healthy donors. The protocol was immunoSEQ multiplex PCR, while the TCRdb copy is restricted to in-frame clones and leaves out a portion. The table shows about 140,000 clones, with about four fifths occurring only once. Sample: PBMCs. These receptors were taken from a man aged 18 to 30 in good health and CMV-seropositive. The CDR3 runs from the conserved cysteine through the conserved F or W. A D gene is named only where the DNA matches it firmly. Expanded clones get a size class; other rows say once, few or many, or leave the size out.

v_gene,abundance,j_gene,d_gene,CDR3nt,CDR3aa
TRBV2,.,TRBJ2-7,TRBD1,TGTGCCAGCAGTGAAAGGCAGGGGGCCTACGAGCAGTACTTC,CASSERQGAYEQYF
TRBV4-1,.,TRBJ2-2,TRBD2,TGCGCCAGCAGCCGAAAGACTAGCGGGAGGATCGGTAGCACCGGGGAGCTGTTTTTT,CASSRKTSGRIGSTGELFF
TRBV14,few,TRBJ1-1,.,TGTGCCAGCAGCCCTAGACTCAACACTGAAGCTTTCTTT,CASSPRLNTEAFF
TRBV19,once,TRBJ1-1,TRBD1,TGTGCCAGTACCACTACAGGGGTCGGGACTGAAGCTTTCTTT,CASTTTGVGTEAFF
TRBV7-9,.,TRBJ2-2,TRBD1,TGTGCCAGCCGTCAGGGGGCAGGCGGGGAGCTGTTTTTT,CASRQGAGGELFF
TRBV9,.,TRBJ1-4,.,TGTGCCAGCAGCCCCAGTGGACGTCCAGGTCGGGGTGAAAAACTGTTTTTT,CASSPSGRPGRGEKLFF
TRBV10-2,.,TRBJ2-7,.,TGCGCCAGCAGTGTGAGCATAATCTACGAGCAGTACTTC,CASSVSIIYEQYF
TRBV6-1,.,TRBJ2-2,TRBD1,TGTGCCAGCAGTGGGAGGGGACAGGACAGGGACACCGGGGAGCTGTTTTTT,CASSGRGQDRDTGELFF
TRBV4-1,.,TRBJ1-2,TRBD1,TGCGCCAGCAGCCAAGATGAAGGGGCAGGGGGATCTTACTATGGCTACACCTTC,CASSQDEGAGGSYYGYTF
TRBV2,.,TRBJ2-7,.,TGTGCCAGCAGCCCGACAAGCTCCTACGAGCAGTACTTC,CASSPTSSYEQYF
TRBV28,.,TRBJ2-1,.,TGTGCCAGCAGTTCTGCAGGGGTGGCAAACTACAATGAGCAGTTCTTC,CASSSAGVANYNEQFF
TRBV10-2,.,TRBJ1-4,TRBD1,TGCGCCAGCAGTGGAGGACAGGGAGCAAATGAAAAACTGTTTTTT,CASSGGQGANEKLFF
TRBV27,.,TRBJ2-5,TRBD1,TGTGCCAGCACCTCCGGACAGGGGAAAGAGACCCAGTACTTC,CASTSGQGKETQYF
TRBV7-8,once,TRBJ1-3,.,TGTGCCAGCAGCAGGGGGGAGGGGAACACCATATATTTT,CASSRGEGNTIYF
TRBV6-1,.,TRBJ1-4,.,TGTGCCAGCAGTGTCCCCGTGAGTCTAAATGAAAAACTGTTTTTT,CASSVPVSLNEKLFF
TRBV12-5,.,TRBJ2-7,.,TGTGCTAGTGCCTCTTCTAGGCAGCAGTACTTC,CASASSRQQYF
TRBV7-9,.,TRBJ2-3,TRBD2,TGTGCCAGCAGCTCTGGGCTAGCGGGATACACAGATACGCAGTATTTT,CASSSGLAGYTDTQYF
TRBV11-2,.,TRBJ2-3,.,TGTGCCAGCAGCTTGGTTCAGGGAACGGAGCAGTATTTT,CASSLVQGTEQYF
TRBV6-6,.,TRBJ2-2,TRBD2,TGTGCCAGCAGCTTCGGACTAGCGGGAGAGACCGGGGAGCTGTTTTTT,CASSFGLAGETGELFF
TRBV11-2,.,TRBJ2-7,TRBD2,TGTGCCAGCAGCTTATCCGGACTAGCGAACTACGAGCAGTACTTC,CASSLSGLANYEQYF
TRBV25-1,.,TRBJ1-2,TRBD1,TGTGCCAGCAGTGCACCCGACAGGGACCATGGCTACACCTTC,CASSAPDRDHGYTF
TRBV5-1,.,TRBJ2-7,.,TGCGCCAGCAAAAACGGGAGAACCGCATACGAGCAGTACTTC,CASKNGRTAYEQYF
TRBV27,.,TRBJ2-1,.,TGTGCCAGCAGTTCAGGGGGGTGGCAGTTCTTC,CASSSGGWQFF